This is a list of T cell receptor beta chains from one sample in a study of blood T cells in healthy people across ages. MiXCR, applied by TCRdb to the 5' RACE reads, yields one record per CDR3 protein. This sample carries 700,000 or so distinct CDR3 sequences, 22% of them seen once, and the ten largest clones take roughly 22%. The source material was blood. These receptor sequences come from a man aged 65 to 79 in good health. Both conserved end residues are part of each CDR3. D genes are given only for firm matches. Size is stated for part of the rows, as once, few or many counts, or as a class when the clone is expanded.

-	TRBJ2-3	TRBV2	TRBD2	CASRRASGDTDTQYF	TGTGCCAGCAGGAGGGCTAGCGGCGACACAGATACGCAGTATTTT
-	TRBJ2-7	TRBV3-1	-	CASSHRRQVQLYEQYF	TGTGCCAGCAGCCACCGTAGACAGGTCCAGCTCTACGAGCAGTACTTC
few	TRBJ2-1	TRBV20-1	-	CSAHSGQLSLFF	TGCAGTGCGCACTCGGGCCAGCTCTCCCTGTTCTTC
-	TRBJ1-1	TRBV5-1	TRBD1	CASSWGAGTGLMNTEAFF	TGCGCCAGCAGCTGGGGCGCCGGGACAGGCTTGATGAACACTGAAGCTTTCTTT
many	TRBJ2-7	TRBV20-1	TRBD2	CSARVLKTSGGYEQYF	TGCAGTGCTAGAGTGCTGAAGACTAGCGGGGGCTACGAGCAGTACTTC
-	TRBJ2-4	TRBV29-1	TRBD2	CSVDEGGENIQYF	TGCAGCGTTGACGAGGGAGGGGAAAACATTCAGTACTTC
-	TRBJ2-3	TRBV29-1	TRBD2	CSVEQGMIAGGPFTDTQYF	TGCAGCGTTGAACAGGGGATGATAGCGGGGGGGCCCTTCACAGATACGCAGTATTTT
many	TRBJ2-7	TRBV12-3/TRBV12-4	-	CASSLARGTYEQYF	TGTGCCAGCAGTTTAGCCAGGGGTACCTACGAGCAGTACTTC
-	TRBJ1-2	TRBV20-1	-	CRPAVEGYTF	TGCCGCCCCGCGGTTGAAGGCTACACCTTC
few	TRBJ1-2	TRBV3-1	-	CASSFKNTPYGYTF	TGTGCCAGCAGCTTTAAGAACACACCCTATGGCTACACCTTC
few	TRBJ2-1	TRBV5-6	-	CASSFPKASYNEQFF	TGTGCCAGCAGCTTTCCGAAAGCCTCCTACAATGAGCAGTTCTTC
-	TRBJ2-4	TRBV5-1	-	CASSLVQGQNIQYF	TGCGCCAGCAGCTTGGTTCAGGGGCAAAACATTCAGTACTTC
-	TRBJ2-2	TRBV7-7	-	CASSFRLYTGELFF	TGTGCCAGCAGCTTTCGACTTTACACCGGGGAGCTGTTTTTT
few	TRBJ1-5	TRBV20-1	TRBD1	CSAREPKQGNQPQHF	TGCAGTGCTAGAGAACCAAAACAGGGGAATCAGCCCCAGCATTTT
few	TRBJ2-7	TRBV5-1	-	CASRGVHEQYF	TGCGCCAGCAGGGGGGTCCACGAGCAGTACTTC
-	TRBJ1-2	TRBV27	TRBD1	CASRPFGDRNGYTF	TGTGCCAGCCGCCCCTTCGGGGACAGGAATGGCTACACCTTC
-	TRBJ1-2	TRBV15	-	CATSRDGIPYGYTF	TGTGCCACCAGCAGAGATGGGATCCCCTATGGCTACACCTTC
-	TRBJ1-2	TRBV28	TRBD1	CASSGDRDYHGYTF	TGTGCCAGCAGTGGGGACAGGGACTACCATGGCTACACCTTC
-	TRBJ2-3	TRBV20-1	-	CSARLQRTDTQYF	TGCAGTGCACGACTCCAGCGAACAGATACGCAGTATTTT
few	TRBJ2-6	TRBV27	-	CASSPMAPGANVLTF	TGTGCCAGCAGCCCAATGGCGCCTGGGGCCAACGTCCTGACTTTC
-	TRBJ1-5	TRBV12-3/TRBV12-4	-	CASSSTANSNQPQHF	TGTGCCAGCAGCTCGACAGCGAATAGCAATCAGCCCCAGCATTTT
few	TRBJ2-2	TRBV12-3/TRBV12-4	-	CASSLSGSRAGELFF	TGTGCCAGCAGTTTATCGGGAAGCAGAGCCGGGGAGCTGTTTTTT
few	TRBJ2-7	TRBV20-1	TRBD2	CSATGLAGVTRISYEQYF	TGCAGTGCAACCGGACTAGCGGGGGTAACCAGGATCTCCTACGAGCAGTACTTC
few	TRBJ2-7	TRBV20-1	-	CSAKFRDYEQYF	TGCAGTGCTAAATTCAGGGACTACGAGCAGTACTTC
-	TRBJ2-1	TRBV7-2	TRBD2	CASSSRDYQYNEQFF	TGTGCCAGCAGCTCCCGGGACTACCAATACAATGAGCAGTTCTTC
few	TRBJ1-3	TRBV3-1	-	CASSPRIKRQNTIYF	TGTGCCAGCAGCCCGAGGATCAAACGCCAAAACACCATATATTTT
-	TRBJ2-5	TRBV20-1	-	CSASAQRETQYF	TGCAGTGCTAGCGCACAACGAGAGACCCAGTACTTC
many	TRBJ2-2	TRBV18	TRBD1	CASSPRSRQGFGELFF	TGTGCCAGCTCACCAAGATCGAGACAGGGGTTCGGGGAGCTGTTTTTT
-	TRBJ2-1	TRBV12-3/TRBV12-4	-	CASSLLGGRDEQFF	TGTGCCAGCAGTTTATTGGGGGGAAGAGATGAGCAGTTCTTC
-	TRBJ1-6	TRBV12-3/TRBV12-4	-	CATSSSYNSPLHF	TGTGCCACATCATCGTCCTATAATTCACCCCTCCACTTT
-	TRBJ2-7	TRBV15	-	CATSREAGFAYEQYF	TGTGCCACCAGCAGAGAGGCAGGGTTTGCCTACGAGCAGTACTTC